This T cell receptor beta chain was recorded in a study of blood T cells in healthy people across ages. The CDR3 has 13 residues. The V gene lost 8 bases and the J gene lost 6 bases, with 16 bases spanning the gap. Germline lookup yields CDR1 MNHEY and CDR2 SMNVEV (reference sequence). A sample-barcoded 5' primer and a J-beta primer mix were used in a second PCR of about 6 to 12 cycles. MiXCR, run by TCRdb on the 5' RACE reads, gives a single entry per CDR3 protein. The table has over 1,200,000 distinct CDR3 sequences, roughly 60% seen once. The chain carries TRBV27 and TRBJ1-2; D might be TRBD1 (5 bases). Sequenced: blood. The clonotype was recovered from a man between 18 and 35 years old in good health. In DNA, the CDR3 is TGTGCCAGCGGTCCCGGGGACGCCGATGGCTACACCTTC. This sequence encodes CASGPGDADGYTF.